Each of the 21 T cell receptor beta chains below was sequenced from the same sample in a study of T-cell reconstitution after alpha-beta-depleted transplantation in children (dated by TCRdb to the mid-2010s). The method behind the library was PCR. TCRdb names Illumina HiSeq 2500 as the instrument used. TCR libraries were prepared with molecular barcoding, using unique molecular identifiers to normalize TCRbeta repertoire quantification. TCRdb reran the public reads through fastp at Q25 and MiXCR, keeping productive beta chains. Each CDR3 protein gets just one entry, which takes the most common genes and DNA from the rows behind it. Here the sample has 260,000 or so distinct CDR3 sequences; about 12% occur a single time. Over 2.5% of the sample lies in the top ten. This material consisted of PBMCs from the stem cell graft donor, taken from the stem cell graft. These receptors were obtained from a human donor who donated a stem cell graft to a child with acute lymphoblastic leukemia.

This clonotype showed up many times. The V call is TRBV6-4, the J call TRBJ2-1, with 8 nucleotides matching TRBD1. The trim removed 9 bases at V and 6 bases at J, leaving 10 bases unmatched. CDR3 length: 14 amino acids. CDR1 is MRHNA, CDR2 SNTAGT, per germline. CDR3: CASGEGQGSNEQFF. The CDR3 region has the DNA TGTGCCAGTGGAGAAGGACAGGGTTCCAATGAGCAGTTCTTC.

This clonotype was recorded many times. The V gene is TRBV29-1, the J gene TRBJ1-1, with D uncertain. This CDR3 spans 11 amino acids. Per the germline V gene, CDR1 is SQVTM and CDR2 is ANQGSEA. The germline V and J ends were trimmed by 5 bases and 1 base, with 5 bases remaining between them. CDR3 sequence reads: CSVKENTEAFF. As DNA, the CDR3 is TGCAGCGTTAAGGAGAACACTGAAGCTTTCTTT.

This clonotype was counted at least ten times. The rearrangement joins TRBV6-2 or TRBV6-3 to TRBJ2-7, with D tentatively TRBD2 (5 bases). The CDR3 runs to 14 residues. Germline assignment: CDR1 MNHEY and CDR2 SVGEGT. V was shortened by 6 bases and J by 0 bases, with 12 bases between the two germline ends. The CDR3 is CASRAAAPSYEQYF. As DNA, the CDR3 is TGTGCCAGCAGGGCAGCGGCACCCTCCTACGAGCAGTACTTC.

This clonotype was observed a few times. CDR3 nucleotide sequence: TGTGCCAGCAGCCAAGTAGCAGGGGCTGCCACTGAAGCTTTCTTT. This sequence encodes CASSQVAGAATEAFF. The genes are TRBV4-2 and TRBJ1-1, with TRBD1 as a possible D gene (6 bases). The germline CDR1 and CDR2 sequences are LGHNA and YNFKEQ. V lost 1 base, J lost 4 bases, and 13 bases lay in between. The CDR3 is 15 amino acids.

This clonotype was recorded many times. The chain uses TRBV11-2 and TRBJ2-1; perhaps TRBD1 as D (6 bases). The CDR3 loop spans 15 amino acids. With 4 bases removed from V and 5 bases from J, the gap between germline ends came to 15 bases. Per the germline V gene, CDR1 is SGHAT and CDR2 is FQNNGV. The CDR3 loop reads CASSYTGRGHNEQFF. CDR3 in DNA: TGTGCCAGCAGCTATACAGGGAGAGGACACAATGAGCAGTTCTTC.

This clonotype was seen ten or more times. The genes are TRBV5-6 and TRBJ2-1; 9 bases fit TRBD1. The V gene end was trimmed by 6 bases and the J gene end by 7 bases; junction bases not matched to a gene: 29. The germline V gene has CDR1 SGHDT and CDR2 YYEEEE. CDR3 length: 21 amino acids. This CDR3 is CASTSNNPVYGGTGSWNEQFF. The CDR3 nucleotides read TGTGCCAGCACCTCGAATAACCCAGTGTATGGAGGGACAGGGTCTTGGAATGAGCAGTTCTTC.

At least ten counts were recorded for this clonotype. The rearrangement joins TRBV4-1 to TRBJ1-5, with D possibly TRBD1 on 6 matching bases. The CDR3 contains 14 residues. V lost 2 bases to trimming and J lost 6 bases, with 11 bases between them. Germline assignment: CDR1 MGHRA and CDR2 YSYEKL. CDR3 in DNA: TGCGCCAGCAGCCAAAACAGGGTTACTCAGCCCCAGCATTTT. As protein: CASSQNRVTQPQHF.

At least ten counts were recorded for this clonotype. This chain uses TRBV28 with TRBJ2-1; 13 bases are shared with TRBD2. Per germline, CDR1 MDHEN and CDR2 SYDVKM. With V trimmed by 6 bases and J by 7 bases, 3 bases remained unmatched. The length of the CDR3 is 14 residues. CDR3 region: CASSATSGRNEQFF. CDR3 in DNA: TGTGCCAGCAGCGCGACTAGCGGGAGGAATGAGCAGTTCTTC.

This clonotype was seen repeatedly, ten times or more. The rearrangement uses TRBV20-1 and TRBJ2-2, with D unresolved. This CDR3 is built from 12 residues. Trimming removed 7 bases from V and 8 bases from J, with 14 bases in between. Germline lookup yields CDR1 DFQATT and CDR2 SNEGSKA (reference sequence). The CDR3 DNA reads as TGCAGTGTTAGGCGCGGAAGGGGGGAGCTGTTTTTT. Its translation is CSVRRGRGELFF.

This clonotype was recorded at least ten times. The chain couples TRBV29-1 to TRBJ2-7; tentative D call: TRBD1 (5 bases). This CDR3 has 12 residues. Trimming removed 6 bases at V and 3 bases at J, with 12 bases between. CDR1 SQVTM and CDR2 ANQGSEA come from the germline V gene. The CDR3 DNA sequence: TGCAGCGTCCTAGGGGTAGACTACGAGCAGTACTTC. It encodes CSVLGVDYEQYF.

The chain employs TRBV7-9 and TRBJ2-7, with D maybe TRBD1 (7 bases). The CDR3 is 15 amino acids. The V gene's germline CDR1 is SEHNR and CDR2 FQNEAQ (reference sequence). V shed 5 bases and J shed 3 bases, with 17 bases lying between them. CDR3 sequence reads: CASSPQGGRVYEQYF. The DNA of the CDR3 is TGTGCCAGCAGCCCCCAGGGGGGCCGTGTCTACGAGCAGTACTTC.

At least ten counts were recorded for this clonotype. V usage is TRBV27 and J usage is TRBJ2-2; D is tentatively TRBD1 or TRBD2 (5 bases each). Germline V lookup: CDR1 MNHEY, CDR2 SMNVEV (reference sequence). Trimming removed 6 bases at V and 2 bases at J, with 10 bases between. The CDR3 sequence is 14 residues long. The CDR3 reads CASRRGGNTGELFF. The CDR3 DNA is TGTGCCAGCAGGAGGGGCGGTAACACCGGGGAGCTGTTTTTT.

This clonotype has at least ten counts. The chain employs TRBV5-1 and TRBJ2-5; unclear D gene. Germline V gene sequence: CDR1 SGHRS, CDR2 YFSETQ. Trimming cost V 0 bases and J 4 bases, with 10 bases left between them. The CDR3 is 14 residues long. CDR3 bases: TGCGCCAGCAGCTTGGCCGGATTAAGAGAGACCCAGTACTTC. Protein product: CASSLAGLRETQYF. Full variable domain (outside the CDR3, taken from reference TRBV5-1 and TRBJ2-5): KAGVTQTPRYLIKTRGQQVTLSCSPISGHRSVSWYQQTPGQGLQFLFEYFSETQRNKGNFPGRFSGRQFSNSRSEMNVSTLELGDSALYLCASSLAGLRETQYFGPGTRLLVL.

Ten or more counts support this clonotype. The chain uses TRBV6-1 and TRBJ1-4; perhaps TRBD1 as D (5 bases). The germline CDR1 and CDR2 sequences are MNHNS and SASEGT. The CDR3 totals 14 residues. Trimming took 3 bases from V and 10 from J, leaving 15 bases between them. The CDR3 region is CASSDSAGDGKLFF. Here the CDR3 DNA reads TGTGCCAGCAGTGATTCAGCGGGGGACGGAAAACTGTTTTTT.

This clonotype was seen a few times. This chain joins TRBV6-5 and TRBJ2-1; D may be TRBD1 (5 bases). Germline V CDR1 and CDR2: MNHEY, SVGAGI. V was trimmed by 4 bases and J by 3 bases, leaving 16 bases between them. This CDR3 spans 16 amino acids. In DNA form, the CDR3 reads TGTGCCAGCAGTTCAAGGACAATTACGTACTACAATGAGCAGTTCTTC. Amino acids: CASSSRTITYYNEQFF.

In its sample, this clonotype was seen a few times. This chain joins TRBV4-3 and TRBJ1-5; 7 bases align to TRBD1. The CDR3 loop spans 16 amino acids. V gave up 1 base and J gave up 3 bases; unmatched junction bases: 6. Germline values: CDR1 LGHNA, CDR2 YSLEER. CDR3 sequence (DNA): TGCGCCAGCAGCCAAGCGTACAGGGGCTACAATCAGCCCCAGCATTTT. As protein: CASSQAYRGYNQPQHF.

This clonotype appeared many times. The rearrangement joins TRBV28 to TRBJ2-4, with no clear D. Germline V CDR1 and CDR2: MDHEN, SYDVKM. This CDR3 is 12 amino acids long. V was shortened by 6 bases and J by 14 bases, with 17 bases between the two germline ends. The CDR3 region is CASRDPKSFKYF. CDR3 DNA: TGTGCCAGCAGGGACCCCAAAAGCTTTAAGTACTTC.

As to this clonotype: This may stem from a read error, because a much larger clone lies one nucleotide away. The rearrangement joins TRBV5-1 to TRBJ2-2; TRBD2 is a possible D gene (5 bases). This CDR3 is built from 16 residues. Germline V gene lookup returns CDR1 SGHRS and CDR2 YFSETQ. The V end was cut by 4 bases, the J end by 3 bases, with 16 bases between. CDR3 residues: CASSPVARRHTGELFF. The CDR3 region has the DNA TGCGCCAGCAGCCCCGTAGCGCGGAGGCACACCGGGGAGCTGTTTTTT.

This clonotype was found many times. The chain has TRBV7-2 and TRBJ2-7; D gene ambiguous. The CDR3 has 16 residues. Germline values: CDR1 SGHTA, CDR2 FQGNSA. Between the trimmed V and J ends, which lost 1 base and 0 bases, there was a span of 13 bases. CDR3 sequence: CASSLVFGRRSYEQYF. The DNA for the CDR3 is TGTGCCAGCAGCTTAGTTTTCGGACGGCGCTCCTACGAGCAGTACTTC.

Of note for this clonotype: The junction departs from the called germline gene at one end, perhaps through a read error. DNA for the CDR3: TGCTGTGCTAGGGGGACTAGCGCCGGAGTGGGAGAGACCCAGTACTTC. Its protein product is CCARGTSAGVGETQYF. The J gene is TRBJ2-5, the V gene TRBV20-1; 10 nucleotides agree with TRBD2. The CDR3 is 16 residues long. In germline, CDR1 is DFQATT, CDR2 SNEGSKA (reference sequence).

CDR3 DNA: TGTGCCTGGAGTGTGGCAGGGGCCACTGAAGCTTTCTTT. It specifies CAWSVAGATEAFF. The chain carries TRBV30 and TRBJ1-1, with a tentative D call TRBD1 (6 bases). CDR3 length: 13 amino acids. Per germline, CDR1 GTSNPN and CDR2 SVGIG (reference sequence). The V end lost 0 bases, the J end lost 4 bases, and 9 bases lay between the germline ends.